Given below is one T cell receptor beta chain in context. Its antigen is currently not known. Base quality data are lacking; no much larger clone is found one base away. The CDR3 runs 15 amino acids, cysteine and phenylalanine included. CDR3 DNA is the only sequence kept; it has 45 bases, read in frame from the first base. V is cut by 0 bases and J by 8 bases, and the space between the germline ends is 11 bases. From a lookup of the germline V gene (reference sequence), CDR1 and CDR2 are LNHDA and SQIVND. TCRbeta CDR3 regions were amplified from genomic DNA by means of the immunoSEQ Assay, a bias-controlled multiplex PCR. For the original study's pipeline: The number of nucleated cells in each sample was estimated by amplification of reference gene primers within the assay. Sequence reads were collapsed and filtered to measure the absolute abundance of every unique TCRbeta CDR3 rearrangement. Productive Simpson clonality was computed per sample as the square root of Simpson's diversity index over productive rearrangements. TCRdb stores this immuneACCESS table with in-frame sequences only. Part of the clones is absent; in the studies checked, under half of the shortfall reflects unresolved V genes, and no reason is known for the rest. V, J and clone size were drawn from that table, and D and trimming were deduced from the DNA. This sample comprises approximately 340,000 clones, 91% of them detected only once. The ten largest clonotypes hold roughly 0.86% of the sample.

The sample originates from a study of blood T cell repertoires in COVID-19 (dated by TCRdb to 2018 to 2020). Some background on the complete study: The collaborator samples originated in the United States, Italy and Spain and spanned the acute and convalescent phases of COVID-19. The material from the prospective study consisted of cDNA or gDNA derived from T cells, B-cell-depleted T cells, or PBMCs. Deeply sampled blood TCRbeta repertoires from subjects exposed to, actively infected with, or recovered from COVID-19 were included in the dataset. A freely available public database, intended as a resource for researchers studying the immune response to SARS-CoV-2, is where the repertoires were released. The samples were drawn from the first 160 participants of the ongoing ImmuneRACE study and from 1,254 subjects provided by 6 global collaborators. Sample metadata almost always included a de-identified subject ID, COVID-19 status, age in years and sex. Where available, HLA class I and class II types were obtained from metadata supplied by the sample provider rather than from assay-based typing. Summary of the overall study and its limitations: Clinical and demographic metadata were provided uncurated, with the amount varying by source and participant.

Participants in the prospective study were enrolled through a virtual design, were aged 18 to 89 years, and lived in roughly 24 United States geographic areas. To assign participants to cohorts, the prospective study relied on clinical history that participants themselves reported in a screening survey and a study questionnaire. Exposed participants had been in contact with someone with a PCR-confirmed or clinician-diagnosed COVID-19 case within 2 weeks of study entry. In the prospective study, mobile phlebotomists collected whole blood, serum and a nasopharyngeal or oropharyngeal swab from each participant. Participants in the prospective study had the option to provide additional blood draws and questionnaires over a roughly 2-month period. Blood samples from the prospective study were shipped frozen or at room temperature prior to DNA extraction.

This sequence was found in a woman between 40 and 55 years old who had been exposed to COVID-19. Sequencing used PBMCs or T cells enriched from blood (not recorded which). The chain is made from TRBV19 and TRBJ1-6; TRBD1 might be the D gene, on 6 matching bases. The CDR3 amino acid sequence is: CASSIEQGGYSPLHF. The DNA sequence follows: TGTGCCAGTAGTATAGAACAGGGTGGCTATTCACCCCTCCACTTT.